This TCR beta chain was documented in a study of shared clonotypes between healthy human individuals. Background on the study: CD4 naive and CD4 memory each took three plates per donor, while CD8 naive took two and CD8 memory one.

Germline CDR1 is SGHTA and CDR2 is FQGTGA. V shed 5 bases, J shed 2 bases, and the junction held 5 bases outside the gene matches. The CDR3 is 16 amino acids. Using immunoSEQ multiplex PCR, the repertoire was profiled, and TCRdb retains in-frame clones only, with some absent. The data contain roughly 700,000 clones, under 80% of them singletons. This chain links TRBV7-3 with TRBJ2-3; 12 bases fit TRBD2. Sequencing input: memory CD4+ T cells sorted from blood. The subset denotes: CD45RA-negative fraction. The sequence derives from a woman aged 25 to 39 in good health. The CDR3 loop reads CASSPRTSGVTDTQYF. The CDR3 nucleotides read TGTGCCAGCAGCCCCCGGACTAGCGGGGTCACAGATACGCAGTATTTT.